This TCR beta chain originates from a study of T cells expressing NK-cell markers. Study results and caveats: It is unclear if expanded NKG2C-expressing clones target HCMV antigens.

It was by 5'RACE template switching with UMIs that TCR beta cDNA was made. TCRdb re-called the 5' RACE reads and catalogs CDR3 proteins one per entry, DNA excluded. The clone table shows about half a million distinct CDR3 sequences, with the ten largest holding over 1.3%. Turning to this clonotype: Antigen specificity is unknown.

The CDR3 runs to 12 residues. Per the germline V gene, CDR1 is SQVTM and CDR2 is ANQGSEA. Sequencing was performed on blood T cells: a sorted CD56 or NKG2C T cell subset, CD4+ or CD8+ T cells, or bulk PBMC T cells (not recorded which). The chain employs TRBV29-1 and TRBJ2-3; TCRdb's D call, TRBD2, is unchecked because there is no DNA. This TCR was recovered from a woman between 45 and 60 years old in good health. The CDR3 sequence is CSVGLRGNTQYF.